This is a list of T cell receptor beta chains from one sample in a study of control samples from healthy donors and cancer patients. Measured with immunoSEQ multiplex PCR; TCRdb has only the in-frame clones, and not every one. This table holds 100,000 to 150,000 clones, about 90% found once. Sequencing input: blood. Source of these receptors: a man in his late teens or twenties in good health. Both conserved end residues are part of each CDR3.

V,J,CDR3
TRBV13,TRBJ2-2,CASSLRPSKTSGSPGELFF
TRBV5-6,TRBJ2-3,CASSLTDTQYF
TRBV7-3,TRBJ1-2,CASSRNRQSNYGYTF
TRBV5-1,TRBJ1-2,CASSLAGAHGYTF
TRBV14,TRBJ1-1,CASSQMGQGSPEAFF
TRBV28,TRBJ1-1,CASSLMDSEYTEAFF
TRBV6-5,TRBJ1-3,CASRPGQGNTIYF
TRBV19,TRBJ2-6,CASSIQSGANVLTF
TRBV4-1,TRBJ1-1,CASSQDSKSSEAFF
TRBV4-1,TRBJ1-2,CASSQETGGKYGYTF
TRBV7-8,TRBJ1-1,CASSLAQSGTEAFF
TRBV21-1,TRBJ1-1,CASSKSGHLNTEAFF
TRBV4-3,TRBJ2-7,CASSQLLEAFYEQYF
TRBV24-1,TRBJ2-7,CATSDYRLAGGEQYF
TRBV6-2/TRBV6-3,TRBJ1-5,CASSYRQTNQPQHF
TRBV28,TRBJ1-5,CASNLGKGQGAWGNQPQHF
TRBV30,TRBJ1-4,CAWRPGSSTNEKLFF
TRBV10-2,TRBJ1-5,CASSELQGFQPQHF
TRBV11-2,TRBJ2-1,CASSLVRDRGHNEQFF
TRBV28,TRBJ2-7,CASSLQGAGPIEQYF
TRBV7-2,TRBJ2-1,CASSSTGTSPYNEQFF
TRBV11-2,TRBJ2-2,CASSQLGELFF
TRBV18,TRBJ2-3,CASSSEPTDTQYF
TRBV5-4,TRBJ2-7,CASSRLEGEQYF
TRBV4-3,TRBJ1-1,CASSRRRGIDTEAFF
TRBV6-5,TRBJ2-3,CASSYRTGSSTDTQYF
TRBV19,TRBJ2-1,CASSVGTSGRSEEQFF
TRBV7-9,TRBJ2-3,CASSRLGPGADTQYF